This TCR beta chain was retrieved from a study of blood T cell repertoires in COVID-19. The assay was immunoSEQ multiplex PCR, and TCRdb's table has in-frame clones only and misses some. The sample holds about 90,000 clones; around 89% are singletons and the top ten take around 0.44%. Germline CDR1 and CDR2: LNHDA and SQIVND (reference sequence). This CDR3 spans 14 amino acids. The junction had 6 bases not matched to a gene; V was cut back by 9 bases and J by 4 bases. This chain connects TRBV19 to TRBJ1-6; TRBD1 matches at 7 bases. The source is a man in his 60s with acute or convalescent COVID-19. Input material: peripheral blood. The CDR3 is CASHRDSYNSPLHF. The CDR3, as DNA: TGTGCCAGCCACAGGGACAGTTATAATTCACCCCTCCACTTT.